A single sample is the source of the 17 T cell receptor beta chains below, sequenced in a study of blood T cell repertoires in COVID-19. The protocol was immunoSEQ multiplex PCR, while the TCRdb copy is restricted to in-frame clones and leaves out a portion. The data hold over 200,000 clones, with around 89% observed a single time. The source material was PBMCs or T cells enriched from blood (not recorded which). The receptors derive from a man between 40 and 49 years old who had recovered from COVID-19.

The V and J genes are TRBV28 and TRBJ2-1; tentatively, D is TRBD1 (5 bases). Per germline, CDR1 MDHEN and CDR2 SYDVKM. V was cut by 2 bases and J by 6 bases, with 11 bases left in between. This CDR3 region has 14 residues. CDR3 residues: CASSLRQGSNEQFF. As DNA, the CDR3 is TGTGCCAGCAGTTTAAGGCAGGGTTCCAATGAGCAGTTCTTC. The variable domain in full, completed from reference TRBV28 and TRBJ2-1, reads DVKVTQSSRYLVKRTGEKVFLECVQDMDHENMFWYRQDPGLGLRLIYFSYDVKMKEKGDIPEGYSVSREKKERFSLILESASTNQTSMYLCASSLRQGSNEQFFGPGTRLTVL.

The chain uses TRBV28 and TRBJ2-7; D call uncertain. CDR3 length equals 13 residues. Deletions cut 8 bases from V and 2 bases from J, with 13 bases between. The germline gives CDR1 MDHEN, CDR2 SYDVKM. As DNA, the CDR3 is TGTGCCAGCTCTGACGAGGTCCCCTACGAGCAGTACTTC. As protein: CASSDEVPYEQYF.

This chain connects TRBV28 to TRBJ2-7; D perhaps matches TRBD1 (5 bases). The germline gives CDR1 MDHEN, CDR2 SYDVKM. The ends were cut back, 5 bases at V and 3 bases at J, with 20 bases in the middle. This CDR3 contains 16 residues. CDR3 sequence: CASSPLGLTGVYEQYF. The CDR3 coding sequence is TGTGCCAGCAGTCCCCTGGGGCTCACGGGTGTCTACGAGCAGTACTTC.

This clone has only one observation. V gene TRBV10-2 combines with J gene TRBJ1-2; a possible D gene is TRBD1 (6 bases). This CDR3 has 15 amino acids. Per germline, CDR1 WSHSY and CDR2 SAAADI. V lost 3 bases and J lost 1, with 12 bases in between. The CDR3 loop is CASSDDRMINYGYTF. The CDR3 DNA sequence: TGCGCCAGCAGTGACGACAGGATGATTAACTATGGCTACACCTTC.

The V and J genes are TRBV21-1 and TRBJ1-1; the table's D call of TRBD1 was not tested on the DNA. TRBV21-1 is noted as a pseudogene. The CDR3 has 17 residues. CDR3 sequence reads: CASSKDFPGDQNTEAFF. The CDR3 DNA follows: TGTGCCAGCAGCAAAGATTTCCCAGGGGACCAGAACACTGAAGCTTTCTTT.

V usage is TRBV19 and J usage is TRBJ2-5, with 8 bases identical to TRBD2. The V and J ends lost 3 bases and 0 bases, in that order; junction bases with no gene match: 9. The CDR3 totals 17 residues. Germline V gives CDR1 LNHDA, CDR2 SQIVND (reference sequence). The CDR3 loop is CASSMLVGGDHQETQYF. DNA for the CDR3: TGTGCCAGTAGTATGTTAGTCGGGGGGGATCACCAAGAGACCCAGTACTTC.

The J gene is TRBJ2-2, the V gene TRBV11-2; unclear D gene. With 3 bases removed from V and 3 bases from J, the gap between germline ends came to 8 bases. CDR1 and CDR2 (germline): SGHAT, FQNNGV. CDR3 length: 14 residues. The CDR3 spells CASSFATYTGELFF. The CDR3 nucleotides are TGTGCCAGCAGCTTTGCTACTTACACCGGGGAGCTGTTTTTT.

A note on this clone: Other DNA sequences within the sample encode an identical CDR3. The chain combines TRBV2 with TRBJ2-3, with D unresolved. V dropped 6 bases and J dropped 3 bases, with 4 bases sitting between them. The CDR3 covers 11 residues. CDR1 is SNHLY, CDR2 FYNNEI, per germline. In DNA, the CDR3 is TGTGCCAGCAGCGTAACAGATACGCAGTATTTT. Protein: CASSVTDTQYF.

The chain has TRBV15 and TRBJ1-2; 11 positions match TRBD1. V trimming: 1 base; J trimming: 4 bases; junction bases outside the gene matches: 14. The length of the CDR3 is 19 residues. Germline CDR1 and CDR2: LNHNV and YYDKDF (reference sequence). CDR3 sequence reads: CATSRGGIMGQGVSYGYTF. The CDR3 nucleotides read TGTGCCACCAGCAGAGGGGGAATTATGGGACAGGGGGTGAGCTATGGCTACACCTTC. Based on the CDR3 plus reference TRBV15 and TRBJ1-2, the full variable domain is DAMVIQNPRYQVTQFGKPVTLSCSQTLNHNVMYWYQQKSSQAPKLLFHYYDKDFNNEADTPDNFQSRRPNTSFCFLDIRSPGLGDTAMYLCATSRGGIMGQGVSYGYTFGSGTRLTVV.

This sequence joins TRBV2 and TRBJ1-3; 9 bases line up with TRBD1. J lost 0 bases, V lost 8 bases, and 14 bases had no gene match. CDR1 and CDR2 from the germline V gene are SNHLY and FYNNEI. The CDR3 has 18 amino acids. The DNA of the CDR3 is TGTGCCAGCCCCGGGACAGGGCCCACTTCTTTCTCTGGAAACACCATATATTTT. As protein: CASPGTGPTSFSGNTIYF. Using reference TRBV2 and TRBJ1-3 for the parts outside the CDR3, the full variable domain is EPEVTQTPSHQVTQMGQEVILRCVPISNHLYFYWYRQILGQKVEFLVSFYNNEISEKSEIFDDQFSVERPDGSNFTLKIRSTKLEDSAMYFCASPGTGPTSFSGNTIYFGEGSWLTVV.

The genes are TRBV5-1 and TRBJ1-6; 7 bases align to TRBD1. This CDR3 spans 14 amino acids. Germline V gives CDR1 SGHRS, CDR2 YFSETQ. J was trimmed by 7 bases and V by 0 bases; bases with no gene match: 1. The CDR3 sequence: CASSLDRGNSPLHF. DNA for the CDR3: TGCGCCAGCAGCTTGGACAGGGGAAATTCACCCCTCCACTTT.

The rearrangement links TRBV6-5 to TRBJ2-7; TRBD1 matches 9 bases. Germline V gene data show CDR1 as MNHEY and CDR2 as SVGAGI. The CDR3 loop spans 14 amino acids. V shed 3 bases and J 1 base; nucleotides not matched to a gene: 1. The CDR3 sequence is CASSYGQGSYEQYF. The CDR3 DNA reads TGTGCCAGCAGTTATGGACAGGGGTCCTACGAGCAGTACTTC.

The chain has TRBV6-6 and TRBJ1-3; a possible D gene is TRBD1 (6 bases). The germline V and J ends were trimmed by 6 bases and 3 bases, with 9 bases remaining between them. This CDR3 spans 13 amino acids. In germline, CDR1 is MNHNY, CDR2 SVGAGI (reference sequence). DNA of the CDR3: TGTGCCAGCAGCAACAGGGATGGAAACACCATATATTTT. Its translation: CASSNRDGNTIYF.

The chain joins TRBV4-1 to TRBJ1-3; D is unresolved. Germline V gene data show CDR1 as MGHRA and CDR2 as YSYEKL. This CDR3 has 15 amino acids. Trimming cost V 4 bases and J 0 bases, with 10 bases left between them. DNA of the CDR3: TGCGCCAGCAGCCTGGTCGGGGACTCTGGAAACACCATATATTTT. Protein product: CASSLVGDSGNTIYF.

A few counts support this clone. The CDR3 spells CASSSPSGTEQFF. CDR3 DNA: TGTGCCAGCAGTTCCCCTAGCGGGACTGAGCAGTTCTTC. The chain recombines TRBV6-2 or TRBV6-3 with TRBJ2-1, with 9 bases aligning to TRBD2. After removal of 4 bases from V and 9 bases from J, the junction contained 4 bases not matched to a gene. The CDR3 is 13 amino acids. Germline V gives CDR1 MNHEY, CDR2 SVGEGT.

The V and J genes are TRBV3-1 (or the pseudogene TRBV3-2) and TRBJ1-1, with TRBD1 as a possible D gene (6 bases). This CDR3 has 18 amino acids. CDR1 is LGHDT and CDR2 is YNNKEL in the germline V gene (reference sequence). The V and J ends lost 2 bases and 0 bases respectively, with 19 bases between them. As DNA, the CDR3 is TGTGCCAGCAGCCAACGGGGCGACAGGACCGAAATGAACACTGAAGCTTTCTTT. Encoded protein: CASSQRGDRTEMNTEAFF.

The J gene is TRBJ1-2, the V gene TRBV6-5, with TRBD1 matching 10 bases. The CDR3 runs to 14 residues. The germline CDR1 and CDR2 sequences are MNHEY and SVGAGI. The trim removed 6 bases at V and 4 bases at J, leaving 5 bases unmatched. CDR3 region: CASRRDRGIYGYTF. In nucleotides, the CDR3 is TGTGCCAGCAGACGGGACAGGGGTATCTATGGCTACACCTTC.